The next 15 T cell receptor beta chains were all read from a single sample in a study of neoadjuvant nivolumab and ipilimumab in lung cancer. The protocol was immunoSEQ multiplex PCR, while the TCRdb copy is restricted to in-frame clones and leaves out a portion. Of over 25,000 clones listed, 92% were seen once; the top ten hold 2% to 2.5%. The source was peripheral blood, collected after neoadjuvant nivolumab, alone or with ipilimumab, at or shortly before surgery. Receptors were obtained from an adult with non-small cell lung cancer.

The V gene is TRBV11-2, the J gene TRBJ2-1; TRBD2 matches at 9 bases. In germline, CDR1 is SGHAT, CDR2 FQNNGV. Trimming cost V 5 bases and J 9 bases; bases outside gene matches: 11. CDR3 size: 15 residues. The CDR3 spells CASSLTGGRAGEQFF. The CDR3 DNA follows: TGTGCCAGCAGCCTAACGGGCGGGAGGGCCGGTGAGCAGTTCTTC. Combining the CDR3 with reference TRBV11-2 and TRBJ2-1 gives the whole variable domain EAGVAQSPRYKIIEKRQSVAFWCNPISGHATLYWYQQILGQGPKLLIQFQNNGVVDDSQLPKDRFSAERLKGVDSTLKIQPAKLEDSAVYLCASSLTGGRAGEQFFGPGTRLTVL.

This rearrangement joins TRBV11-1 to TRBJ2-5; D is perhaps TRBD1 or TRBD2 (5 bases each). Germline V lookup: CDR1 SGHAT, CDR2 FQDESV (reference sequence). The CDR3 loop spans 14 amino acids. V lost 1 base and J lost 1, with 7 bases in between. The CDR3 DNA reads TGTGCCAGCAGCTTAGGGGACGGCCAAGAGACCCAGTACTTC. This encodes CASSLGDGQETQYF.

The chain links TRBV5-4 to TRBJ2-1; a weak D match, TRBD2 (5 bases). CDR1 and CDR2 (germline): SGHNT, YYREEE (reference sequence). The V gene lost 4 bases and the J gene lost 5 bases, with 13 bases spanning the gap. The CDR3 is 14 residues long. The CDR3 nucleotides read TGTGCCAGCAGCCAAAGGATCGGGGACAATGAGCAGTTCTTC. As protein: CASSQRIGDNEQFF.

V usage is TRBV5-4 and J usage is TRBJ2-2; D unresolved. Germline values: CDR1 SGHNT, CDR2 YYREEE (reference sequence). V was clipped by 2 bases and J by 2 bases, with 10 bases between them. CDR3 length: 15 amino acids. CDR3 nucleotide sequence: TGTGCCAGCAGCTTAAGAGAGTCTAACACCGGGGAGCTGTTTTTT. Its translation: CASSLRESNTGELFF. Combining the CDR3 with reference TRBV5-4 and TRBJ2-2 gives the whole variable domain ETGVTQSPTHLIKTRGQQVTLRCSSQSGHNTVSWYQQALGQGPQFIFQYYREEENGRGNFPPRFSGLQFPNYSSELNVNALELDDSALYLCASSLRESNTGELFFGEGSRLTVL.

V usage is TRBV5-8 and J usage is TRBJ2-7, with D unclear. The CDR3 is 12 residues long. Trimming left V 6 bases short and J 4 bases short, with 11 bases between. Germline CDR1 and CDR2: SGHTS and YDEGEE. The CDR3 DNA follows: TGTGCCAGCACACACTCCGGATACGAGCAGTACTTC. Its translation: CASTHSGYEQYF.

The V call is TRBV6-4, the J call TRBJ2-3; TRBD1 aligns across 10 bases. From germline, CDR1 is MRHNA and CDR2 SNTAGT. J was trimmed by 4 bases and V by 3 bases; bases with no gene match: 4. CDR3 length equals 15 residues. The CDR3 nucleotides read TGTGCCAGCAGTGAGTCGACAGGGGGCTCAGATACGCAGTATTTT. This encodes CASSESTGGSDTQYF.

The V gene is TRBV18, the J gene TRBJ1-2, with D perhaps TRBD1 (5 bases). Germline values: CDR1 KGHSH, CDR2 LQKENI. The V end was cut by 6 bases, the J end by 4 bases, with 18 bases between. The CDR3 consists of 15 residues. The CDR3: CASSLTVERSYGYTF. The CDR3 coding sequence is TGTGCCAGCTCGCTGACAGTCGAACGGAGCTATGGCTACACCTTC.

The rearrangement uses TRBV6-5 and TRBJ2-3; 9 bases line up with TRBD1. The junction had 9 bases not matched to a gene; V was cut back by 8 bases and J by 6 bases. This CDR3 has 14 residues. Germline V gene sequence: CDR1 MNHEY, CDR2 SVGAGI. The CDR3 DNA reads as TGTGCCAGCTCCGACAGGGGGATTATCGATACGCAGTATTTT. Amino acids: CASSDRGIIDTQYF.

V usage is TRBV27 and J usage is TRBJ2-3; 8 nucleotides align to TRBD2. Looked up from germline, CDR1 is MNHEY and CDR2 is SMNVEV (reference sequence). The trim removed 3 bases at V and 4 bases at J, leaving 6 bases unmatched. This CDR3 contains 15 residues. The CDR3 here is CASSFSGVGSDTQYF. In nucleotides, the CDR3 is TGTGCCAGCAGTTTTAGCGGGGTGGGATCAGATACGCAGTATTTT.

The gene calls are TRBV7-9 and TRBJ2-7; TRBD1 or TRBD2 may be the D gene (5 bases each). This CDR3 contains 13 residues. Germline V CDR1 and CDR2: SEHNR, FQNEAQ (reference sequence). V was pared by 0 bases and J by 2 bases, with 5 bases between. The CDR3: CASSLAGPYEQYF. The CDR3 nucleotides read TGTGCCAGCAGCTTAGCGGGACCCTACGAGCAGTACTTC.

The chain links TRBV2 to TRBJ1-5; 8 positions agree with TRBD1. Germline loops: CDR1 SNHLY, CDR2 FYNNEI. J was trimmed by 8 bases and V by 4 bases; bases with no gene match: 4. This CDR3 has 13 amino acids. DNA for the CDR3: TGTGCCAGCAGTGCCCAGGGGGCTAAGCCCCAGCATTTT. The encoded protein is CASSAQGAKPQHF.

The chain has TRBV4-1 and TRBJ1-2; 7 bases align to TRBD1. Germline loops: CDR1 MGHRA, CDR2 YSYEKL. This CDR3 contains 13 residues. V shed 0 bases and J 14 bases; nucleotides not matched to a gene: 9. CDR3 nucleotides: TGCGCCAGCAGCCAAGAGTACAACAGGGGTTTAACCTTC. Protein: CASSQEYNRGLTF.

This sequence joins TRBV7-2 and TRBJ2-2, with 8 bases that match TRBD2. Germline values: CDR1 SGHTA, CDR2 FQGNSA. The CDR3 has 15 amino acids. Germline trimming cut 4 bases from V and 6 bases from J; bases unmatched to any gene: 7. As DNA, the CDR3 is TGTGCCAGCAGCTCGCCACGACTAGCGCCCGGGGAGCTGTTTTTT. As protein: CASSSPRLAPGELFF.

The CDR3 bases are TGTGCCAGTAGTGATGGGACAGGGAATGGAGAAAAACTGTTTTTT. Translated, it gives CASSDGTGNGEKLFF. The chain joins TRBV19 to TRBJ1-4; TRBD1 agrees at 9 bases. Germline V gives CDR1 LNHDA, CDR2 SQIVND (reference sequence). V lost 5 bases and J lost 8; bases outside the gene matches: 9. The CDR3 loop spans 15 amino acids.

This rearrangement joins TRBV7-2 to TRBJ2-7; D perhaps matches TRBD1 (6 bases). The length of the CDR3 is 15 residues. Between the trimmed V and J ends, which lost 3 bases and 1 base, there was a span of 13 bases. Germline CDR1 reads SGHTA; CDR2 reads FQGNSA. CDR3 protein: CASSFKGDPSYEQYF. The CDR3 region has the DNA TGTGCCAGCAGCTTCAAGGGGGACCCTTCCTACGAGCAGTACTTC.